This is a list of T cell receptor beta chains from one sample in a study of blood T cells in healthy people across ages. TCRdb ran MiXCR on the 5' RACE reads and lists one entry per CDR3 protein. The profile shows 650,000 to 800,000 distinct CDR3 sequences, 52% of them singletons. Sequenced input: blood. Source of these receptors: a woman older than 75 in good health. Each CDR3 is given with its conserved first and last residue. D genes are given only for firm matches. Some rows mark clone size as missing; the rest say once, few, many or name a class of expanded clone.

cdr3_length: 15
v_call: TRBV5-1
d_call: -
j_call: TRBJ2-3
clone_size: -
cdr3_aa: CASSLDGRLTDTQYF
cdr3_nt: TGCGCCAGCAGCTTGGATGGACGGCTCACAGATACGCAGTATTTT

cdr3_length: 15
v_call: TRBV28
d_call: -
j_call: TRBJ1-2
clone_size: -
cdr3_aa: CASSRTGGSTYGHTF
cdr3_nt: TGTGCCAGCAGTAGGACCGGGGGCTCGACCTATGGCCACACCTTC

cdr3_length: 13
v_call: TRBV12-3/TRBV12-4
d_call: -
j_call: TRBJ2-7
clone_size: many
cdr3_aa: CASSFQGVGEQYF
cdr3_nt: TGTGCCAGCAGTTTTCAGGGTGTAGGGGAGCAGTACTTC

cdr3_length: 17
v_call: TRBV6-4
d_call: TRBD2
j_call: TRBJ2-3
clone_size: few
cdr3_aa: CASSLRGGFTNTDTQYF
cdr3_nt: TGTGCCAGCAGCCTACGGGGAGGGTTTACTAACACAGATACGCAGTATTTT

cdr3_length: 16
v_call: TRBV2
d_call: -
j_call: TRBJ2-1
clone_size: -
cdr3_aa: CASSEDSTGRDNEQFF
cdr3_nt: TGTGCCAGCAGTGAAGATTCGACGGGGCGAGACAATGAGCAGTTCTTC

cdr3_length: 13
v_call: TRBV29-1
d_call: -
j_call: TRBJ2-7
clone_size: -
cdr3_aa: CSVDLAPLNEQYF
cdr3_nt: TGCAGCGTTGATTTAGCTCCCTTGAATGAGCAGTACTTC

cdr3_length: 14
v_call: TRBV6-5
d_call: -
j_call: TRBJ1-4
clone_size: once
cdr3_aa: CASRTKGNSEKLFF
cdr3_nt: TGTGCCAGCAGAACTAAGGGGAATAGTGAAAAACTGTTTTTT

cdr3_length: 16
v_call: TRBV3-1
d_call: -
j_call: TRBJ2-6
clone_size: -
cdr3_aa: CASSPDWNSGANVLTF
cdr3_nt: TGTGCCAGCAGCCCAGACTGGAACTCTGGGGCCAACGTCCTGACTTTC

cdr3_length: 14
v_call: TRBV20-1
d_call: -
j_call: TRBJ2-7
clone_size: many
cdr3_aa: CSARGSGPSGEQYF
cdr3_nt: TGCAGTGCCCGAGGGAGCGGTCCCTCCGGCGAGCAGTACTTC

cdr3_length: 17
v_call: TRBV7-2
d_call: TRBD2
j_call: TRBJ2-7
clone_size: -
cdr3_aa: CASSLADSGKTSYEQYF
cdr3_nt: TGTGCCAGCAGCTTAGCCGATAGCGGGAAAACCTCCTACGAGCAGTACTTC

cdr3_length: 15
v_call: TRBV21-1
d_call: -
j_call: TRBJ2-1
clone_size: few
cdr3_aa: CASSKEGGIGYEQFF
cdr3_nt: TGTGCCAGCAGCAAAGAGGGGGGGATTGGTTATGAGCAGTTCTTC

cdr3_length: 13
v_call: TRBV6-2/TRBV6-3
d_call: -
j_call: TRBJ2-1
clone_size: -
cdr3_aa: CASSTTEYNEQFF
cdr3_nt: TGTGCCAGCAGTACCACAGAGTACAATGAGCAGTTCTTC

cdr3_length: 18
v_call: TRBV20-1
d_call: TRBD1
j_call: TRBJ1-1
clone_size: few
cdr3_aa: CSARDLGRGQGKDTEAFF
cdr3_nt: TGCAGTGCTAGAGATCTAGGGAGGGGGCAGGGGAAGGACACTGAAGCTTTCTTT

cdr3_length: 14
v_call: TRBV7-2
d_call: -
j_call: TRBJ1-2
clone_size: many
cdr3_aa: CASSPNRGNYGYTF
cdr3_nt: TGTGCCAGCAGTCCGAACCGGGGAAACTATGGCTACACCTTC

cdr3_length: 17
v_call: TRBV7-2
d_call: -
j_call: TRBJ2-1
clone_size: -
cdr3_aa: CASSFFSLGVAANEQFF
cdr3_nt: TGTGCCAGCAGCTTTTTTTCTCTGGGAGTAGCTGCCAATGAGCAGTTCTTC

cdr3_length: 15
v_call: TRBV4-2
d_call: TRBD1
j_call: TRBJ2-7
clone_size: -
cdr3_aa: CASSQPDRGTSEQYF
cdr3_nt: TGTGCCAGCAGCCAACCCGACAGGGGGACGAGCGAGCAGTACTTC